This T cell receptor beta chain was observed in a study of lymphopenia after photon versus proton radiotherapy. Study-level points and caveats: After the lymphocyte nadir, photon-treated repertoires showed oligoclonal expansion, especially of CD8+ Temra cells. A bigger post-nadir fall in TCR diversity correlated inversely with survival time in deceased patients. Photon-treated patients lost naive T cells and TCR diversity; proton-treated stayed stable.

Trimming took off 2 bases at V and 2 bases at J, with 7 bases between the two ends. This CDR3 comprises 14 residues. CDR1 MDHEN and CDR2 SYDVKM come from the germline V gene. Data came from immunoSEQ multiplex PCR; TCRdb stores just in-frame clones and leaves some out. This table holds tens of thousands of clones, about 88% found once. This clone was observed a single time. What it binds is not known. The receptor was isolated from a woman between 70 and 85 years old with pancreatic cancer. Some clones in this sample may be carry-over from other donors' samples. The sequencing here drew on peripheral blood, taken from a patient treated with proton-based radiotherapy. This chain uses TRBV28 with TRBJ1-3; D is unresolved. Here the CDR3 DNA reads TGTGCCAGCAGTTTACCCTGGGCTGGAAACACCATATATTTT. This gives the protein CASSLPWAGNTIYF. Variable domain in full (rest from reference TRBV28 and TRBJ1-3): DVKVTQSSRYLVKRTGEKVFLECVQDMDHENMFWYRQDPGLGLRLIYFSYDVKMKEKGDIPEGYSVSREKKERFSLILESASTNQTSMYLCASSLPWAGNTIYFGEGSWLTVV.